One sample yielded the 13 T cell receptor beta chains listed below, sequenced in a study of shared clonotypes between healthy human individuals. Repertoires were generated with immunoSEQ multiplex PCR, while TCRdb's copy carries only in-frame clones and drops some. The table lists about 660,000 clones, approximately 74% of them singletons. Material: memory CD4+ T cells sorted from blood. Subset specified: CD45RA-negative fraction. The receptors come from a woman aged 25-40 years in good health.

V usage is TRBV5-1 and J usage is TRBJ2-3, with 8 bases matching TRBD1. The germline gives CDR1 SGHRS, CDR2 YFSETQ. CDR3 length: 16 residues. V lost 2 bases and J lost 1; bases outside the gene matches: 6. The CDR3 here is CASSLPQGAGTDTQYF. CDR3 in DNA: TGCGCCAGCAGCTTACCCCAGGGGGCTGGCACAGATACGCAGTATTTT.

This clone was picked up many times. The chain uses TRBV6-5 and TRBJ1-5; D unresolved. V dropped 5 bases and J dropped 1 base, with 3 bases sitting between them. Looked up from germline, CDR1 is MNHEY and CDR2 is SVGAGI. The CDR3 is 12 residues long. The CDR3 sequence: CASSKSNQPQHF. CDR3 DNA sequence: TGTGCCAGCAGTAAAAGCAATCAGCCCCAGCATTTT.

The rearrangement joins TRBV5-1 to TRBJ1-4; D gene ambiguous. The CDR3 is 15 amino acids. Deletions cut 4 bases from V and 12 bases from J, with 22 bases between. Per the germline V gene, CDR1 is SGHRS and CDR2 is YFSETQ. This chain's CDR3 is CASSGPGSSSSELFF. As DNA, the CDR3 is TGCGCCAGCAGCGGCCCCGGGTCCAGTAGTTCGGAACTGTTTTTT.

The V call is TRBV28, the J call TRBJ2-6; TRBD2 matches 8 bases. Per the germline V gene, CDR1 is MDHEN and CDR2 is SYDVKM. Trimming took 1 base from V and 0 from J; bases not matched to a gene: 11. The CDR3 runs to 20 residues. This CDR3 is CASSLSFFGGRHSGANVLTF. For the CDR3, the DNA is TGTGCCAGCAGTTTATCTTTTTTTGGCGGGAGGCACTCTGGGGCCAACGTCCTGACTTTC.

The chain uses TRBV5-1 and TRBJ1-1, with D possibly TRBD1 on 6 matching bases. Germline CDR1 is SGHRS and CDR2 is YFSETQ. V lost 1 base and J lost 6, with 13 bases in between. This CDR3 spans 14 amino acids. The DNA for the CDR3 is TGCGCCAGCAGCTTGCAGGGGTGGGACGCTGAAGCTTTCTTT. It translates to CASSLQGWDAEAFF.

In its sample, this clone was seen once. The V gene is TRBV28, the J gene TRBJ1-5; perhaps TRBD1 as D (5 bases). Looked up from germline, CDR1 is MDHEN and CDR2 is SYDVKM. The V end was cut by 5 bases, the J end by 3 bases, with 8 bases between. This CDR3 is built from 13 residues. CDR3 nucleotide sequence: TGTGCCAGCAGTCGACAGTACAATCAGCCCCAGCATTTT. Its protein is CASSRQYNQPQHF.

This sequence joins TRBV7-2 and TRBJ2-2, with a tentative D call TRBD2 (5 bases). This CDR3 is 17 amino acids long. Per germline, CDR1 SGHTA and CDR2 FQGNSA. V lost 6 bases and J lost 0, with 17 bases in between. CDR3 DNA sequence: TGTGCCAGCAGTCAGGACTCAGCCGCCGCGAACACCGGGGAGCTGTTTTTT. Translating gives CASSQDSAAANTGELFF.

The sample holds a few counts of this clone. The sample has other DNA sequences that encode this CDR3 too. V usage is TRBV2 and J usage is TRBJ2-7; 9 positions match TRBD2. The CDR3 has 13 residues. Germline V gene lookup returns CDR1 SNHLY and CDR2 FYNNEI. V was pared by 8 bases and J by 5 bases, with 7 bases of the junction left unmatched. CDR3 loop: CASGNSGSNEQYF. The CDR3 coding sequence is TGTGCCAGCGGGAATAGCGGGAGCAACGAGCAGTACTTC.

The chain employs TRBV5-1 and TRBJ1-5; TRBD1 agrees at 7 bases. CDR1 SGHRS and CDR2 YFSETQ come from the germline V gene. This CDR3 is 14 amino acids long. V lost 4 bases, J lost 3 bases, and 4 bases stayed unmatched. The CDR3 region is CASSPGTANQPQHF. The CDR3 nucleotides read TGCGCCAGCAGCCCCGGGACAGCCAATCAGCCCCAGCATTTT.

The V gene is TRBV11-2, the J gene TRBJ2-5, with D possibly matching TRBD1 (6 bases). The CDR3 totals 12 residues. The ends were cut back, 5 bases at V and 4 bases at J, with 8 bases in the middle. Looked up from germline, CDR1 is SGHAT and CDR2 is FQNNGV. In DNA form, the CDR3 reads TGTGCCAGCAGCGTACAGGGAGAGACCCAGTACTTC. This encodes CASSVQGETQYF.

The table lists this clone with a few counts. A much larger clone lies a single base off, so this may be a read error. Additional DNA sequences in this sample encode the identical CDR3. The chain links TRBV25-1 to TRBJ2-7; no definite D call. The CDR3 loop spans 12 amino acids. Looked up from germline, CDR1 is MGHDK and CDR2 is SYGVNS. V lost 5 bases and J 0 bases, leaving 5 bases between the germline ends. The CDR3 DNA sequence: TGTGCCAGCAGTAGGACCTCCTACGAGCAGTACTTC. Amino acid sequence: CASSRTSYEQYF.

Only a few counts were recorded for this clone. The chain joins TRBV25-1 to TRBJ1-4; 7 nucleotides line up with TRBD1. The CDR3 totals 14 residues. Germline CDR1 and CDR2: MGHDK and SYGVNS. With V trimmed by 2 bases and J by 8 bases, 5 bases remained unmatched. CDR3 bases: TGTGCCAGCAGTGAAAGACAGGGTGGCGAAAAACTGTTTTTT. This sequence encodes CASSERQGGEKLFF. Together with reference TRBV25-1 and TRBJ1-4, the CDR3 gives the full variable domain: EADIYQTPRYLVIGTGKKITLECSQTMGHDKMYWYQQDPGMELHLIHYSYGVNSTEKGDLSSESTVSRIRTEHFPLTLESARPSHTSQYLCASSERQGGEKLFFGSGTQLSVL.

The CDR3 sequence is CATSRPAGKTQYF. Written as DNA, the CDR3 is TGTGCCACCAGCAGACCTGCTGGGAAGACCCAGTACTTC. The chain employs TRBV15 and TRBJ2-5; D ambiguous. The CDR3 length is 13 residues. Per the germline V gene, CDR1 is LNHNV and CDR2 is YYDKDF (reference sequence). Between the trimmed V and J ends, which lost 2 bases and 6 bases, there was a span of 10 bases.